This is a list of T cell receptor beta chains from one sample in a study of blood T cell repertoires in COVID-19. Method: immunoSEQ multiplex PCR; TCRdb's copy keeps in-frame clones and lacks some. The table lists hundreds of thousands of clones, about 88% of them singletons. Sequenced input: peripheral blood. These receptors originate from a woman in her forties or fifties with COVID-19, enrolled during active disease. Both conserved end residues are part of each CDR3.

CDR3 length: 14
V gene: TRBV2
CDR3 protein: CASITDRGNAEAFF

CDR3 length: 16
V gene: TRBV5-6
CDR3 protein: CASSLASGGYGNTIYF

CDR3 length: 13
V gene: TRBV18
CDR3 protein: CASSPGTANGYTF

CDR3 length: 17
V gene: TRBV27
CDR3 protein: CASSLSLGNRLVREQFF

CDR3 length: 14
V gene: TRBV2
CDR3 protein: CASKPGHLTRGYTF

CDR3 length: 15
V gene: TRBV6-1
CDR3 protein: CASSEVGRGNQPQHF

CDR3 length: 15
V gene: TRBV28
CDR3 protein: CASSLTERGRETQYF

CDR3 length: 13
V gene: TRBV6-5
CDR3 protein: CASSHPGTNTQYF

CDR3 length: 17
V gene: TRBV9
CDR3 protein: CASSGWGTGANTGELFF

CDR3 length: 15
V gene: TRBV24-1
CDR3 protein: CATSEGGSSYNEQFF

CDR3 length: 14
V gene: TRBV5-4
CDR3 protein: CASSSTGVQETQYF

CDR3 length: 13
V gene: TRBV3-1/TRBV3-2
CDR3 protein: CASSGLANNEQFF

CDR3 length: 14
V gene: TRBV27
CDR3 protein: CASSPRTVGQPQHF

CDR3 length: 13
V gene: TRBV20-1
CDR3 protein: CSASMQGKGEQYF

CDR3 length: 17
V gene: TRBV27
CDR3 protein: CASSLCPGQQGTDTQYF

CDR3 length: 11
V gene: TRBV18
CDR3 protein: CASSPSTEAFF

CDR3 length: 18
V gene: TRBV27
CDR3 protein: CASSLWDSKTSSYNEQFF

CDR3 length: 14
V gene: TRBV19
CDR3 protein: CASSPGQGDTEAFF

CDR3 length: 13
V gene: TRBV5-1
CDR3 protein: CASSLGGGTEAFF

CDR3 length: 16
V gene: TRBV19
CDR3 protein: CASSNLGTGNLKTQYF

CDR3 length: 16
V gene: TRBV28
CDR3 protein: CASSSPGTGGDRTQYF

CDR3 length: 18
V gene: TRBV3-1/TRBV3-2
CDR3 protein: CASSQGISKAAVPETQYF

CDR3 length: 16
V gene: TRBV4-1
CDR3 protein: CASSQVSGESDYGYTF

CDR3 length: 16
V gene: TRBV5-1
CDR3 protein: CASTSYPETGAYEQYF

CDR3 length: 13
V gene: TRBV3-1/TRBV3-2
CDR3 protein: CASGPSGGAIPFF

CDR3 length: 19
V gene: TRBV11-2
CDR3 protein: CASSLRRQGLEGRANEQFF

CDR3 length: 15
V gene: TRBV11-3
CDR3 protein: CASSLGDSHTGELFF

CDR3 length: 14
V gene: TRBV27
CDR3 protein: CASSFLSGANVLTF

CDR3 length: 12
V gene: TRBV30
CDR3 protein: CAWGTGYTEAFF

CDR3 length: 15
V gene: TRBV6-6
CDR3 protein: CASSRSRGSGNTIYF

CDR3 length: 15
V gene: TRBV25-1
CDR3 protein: CASSEGDRTHYGYTF

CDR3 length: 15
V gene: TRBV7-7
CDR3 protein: CASSFQRGGDNEQFF

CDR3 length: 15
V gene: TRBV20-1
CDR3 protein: CSASTGTSGPGAQYF

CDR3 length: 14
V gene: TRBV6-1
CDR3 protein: CASSERSTYNEQFF

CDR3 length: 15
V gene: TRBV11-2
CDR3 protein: CASSSGTSGGNEQFF

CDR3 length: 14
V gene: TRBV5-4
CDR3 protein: CASSLGQGLHTQYF

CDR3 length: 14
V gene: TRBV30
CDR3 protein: CAWSARTSSYEQYF

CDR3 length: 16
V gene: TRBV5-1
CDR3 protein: CASSSSLGGKDTEAFF

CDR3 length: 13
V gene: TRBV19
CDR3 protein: CASSLTVNTEAFF

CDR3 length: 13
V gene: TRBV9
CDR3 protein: CASSPQGDYGYTF

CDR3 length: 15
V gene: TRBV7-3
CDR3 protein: CASSLDRTGGGPQHF

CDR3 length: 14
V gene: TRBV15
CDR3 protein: CATSRNPRFTEAFF

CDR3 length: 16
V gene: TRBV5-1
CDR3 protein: CASSLAGGGSGNTIYF

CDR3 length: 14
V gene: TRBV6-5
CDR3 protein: CASSYDRNNSPLHF

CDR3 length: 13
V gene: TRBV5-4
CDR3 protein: CASSPEQNKEQFF

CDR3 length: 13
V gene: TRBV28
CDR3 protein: CASVRPLNTEAFF

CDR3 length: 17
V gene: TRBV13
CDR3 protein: CASSLIQGVLSGNTIYF